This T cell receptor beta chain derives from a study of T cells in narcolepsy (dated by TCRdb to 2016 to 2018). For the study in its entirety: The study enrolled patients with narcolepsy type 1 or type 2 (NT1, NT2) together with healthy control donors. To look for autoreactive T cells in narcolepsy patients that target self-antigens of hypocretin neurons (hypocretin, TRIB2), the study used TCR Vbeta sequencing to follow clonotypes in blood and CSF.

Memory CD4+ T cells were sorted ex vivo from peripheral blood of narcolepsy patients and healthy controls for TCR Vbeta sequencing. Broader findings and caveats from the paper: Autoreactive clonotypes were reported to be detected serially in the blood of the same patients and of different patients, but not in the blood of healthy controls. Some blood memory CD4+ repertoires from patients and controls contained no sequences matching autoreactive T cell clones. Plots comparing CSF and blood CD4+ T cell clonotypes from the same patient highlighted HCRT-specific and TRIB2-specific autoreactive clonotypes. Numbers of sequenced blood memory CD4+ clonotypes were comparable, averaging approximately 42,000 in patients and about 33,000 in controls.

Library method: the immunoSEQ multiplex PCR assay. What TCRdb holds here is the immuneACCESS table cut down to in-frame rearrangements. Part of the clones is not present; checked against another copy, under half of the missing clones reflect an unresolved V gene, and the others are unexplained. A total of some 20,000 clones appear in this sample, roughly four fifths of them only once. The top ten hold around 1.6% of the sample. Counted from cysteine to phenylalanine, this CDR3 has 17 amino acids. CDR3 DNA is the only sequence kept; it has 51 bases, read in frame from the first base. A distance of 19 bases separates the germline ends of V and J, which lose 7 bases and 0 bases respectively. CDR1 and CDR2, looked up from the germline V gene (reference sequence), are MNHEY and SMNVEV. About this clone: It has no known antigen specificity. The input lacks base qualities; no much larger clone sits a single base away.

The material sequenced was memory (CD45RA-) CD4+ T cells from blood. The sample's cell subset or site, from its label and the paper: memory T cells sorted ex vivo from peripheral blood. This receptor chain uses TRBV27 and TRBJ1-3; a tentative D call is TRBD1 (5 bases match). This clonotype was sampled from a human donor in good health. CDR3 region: CASKGAGASHSGNTIYF. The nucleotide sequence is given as TGTGCCAGCAAAGGAGCCGGGGCTTCCCACTCTGGAAACACCATATATTTT.